This T cell receptor beta chain was recorded in a study of T-cell reconstitution after alpha-beta-depleted transplantation in children. J lost 9 bases, V lost 4 bases, and 11 bases had no gene match. This CDR3 spans 15 amino acids. Germline lookup yields CDR1 SGHTA and CDR2 FQGNSA. This clonotype has at least ten counts. The antigen is not known. Unique molecular identifiers were used to barcode this TCRbeta library. Each CDR3 protein is one row after TCRdb ran MiXCR on the PCR reads. The sample records approximately 4,500 distinct CDR3 sequences, roughly 25% being singletons. The study's findings and limits: As was reported, about two months after transplant, alpha-beta T cells came from several hundred expanded graft clones. When one year had passed after transplant, most T-cell counts and diversity came from newly produced T cells. Some patients' high day-60 TCRbeta diversity was traced to surviving recipient T cells and thymic progenitors.

The J gene is TRBJ2-7, the V gene TRBV7-2, with 11 bases that match TRBD1. The material was PBMCs, mostly from graft donor cells, obtained 60 days after TCRalphabeta/CD19-depleted stem cell transplant. This receptor was obtained from a boy less than two years old who had a stem cell transplant for SCID, so the T cells may come from the graft donor. DNA for the CDR3: TGTGCCAGCAGCTCACCGGACAGGGGGCCGAAAGGGCAGTACTTC. This encodes CASSSPDRGPKGQYF.